This T cell receptor beta chain appears in the sequencing data of a study of blood T cell repertoires in COVID-19. At the level of the study: PBMCs, B-cell-depleted T cells, or T cells provided the cDNA or gDNA that made up the material.

Produced via immunoSEQ multiplex PCR; TCRdb's table is partial and in-frame only. The sample has 150,000 to 200,000 clones, around 86% seen once. Germline V gene data show CDR1 as SGHDT and CDR2 as YYEEEE. CDR3 length: 16 residues. With V trimmed by 2 bases and J by 4 bases, 3 bases remained unmatched. The chain employs TRBV5-6 and TRBJ2-1; 13 bases fit TRBD2. Sample: PBMCs or T cells enriched from blood (not recorded which). The receptor's source is a woman aged 40 to 50 in a cohort exposed to, infected with or recovered from COVID-19 (not recorded which). In DNA form, the CDR3 reads TGTGCCAGCAGCTTAACTAGCGGGAGGGGATACAATGAGCAGTTCTTC. This gives the protein CASSLTSGRGYNEQFF.